The sequence of this TCR beta chain was determined in a study of blood T cell repertoires in COVID-19. Overall study: From the United States, Italy and Spain came samples of acute and convalescent COVID-19. In each case, the material was cDNA or gDNA derived from T cells, B-cell-depleted T cells, or PBMCs.

V was pared by 0 bases and J by 7 bases, with 4 bases of the junction left unmatched. The CDR3 consists of 15 residues. Germline V gene sequence: CDR1 MNHEY, CDR2 SVGAGI. Study processing details: Reference gene primer amplification yielded estimated nucleated cell counts. The method was immunoSEQ multiplex PCR; TCRdb's version includes in-frame clones alone and lacks a portion of them. Clonal size and the V and J genes are those of that table, whereas D and trimming came from the DNA. Among about 50,000 clones listed, approximately 89% were seen once. The V call is TRBV6-5, the J call TRBJ2-1; 9 bases map to TRBD1. Sequencing used peripheral blood. The sequence came from a woman older than 75 with acute or convalescent COVID-19. The DNA for the CDR3 is TGTGCCAGCAGTTACTCGAGACAGGGGGGAAATGAGCAGTTCTTC. The encoded protein is CASSYSRQGGNEQFF.